What follows is one T cell receptor beta chain and its context. Its antigen is unknown. The CDR3 extends over 14 amino acids. The J segment lost 10 bases and the V segment lost 4 bases, leaving 10 bases of the junction unmatched. Germline V CDR1 and CDR2: MNHNS, SASEGT. Amplification of TCR beta CDR3 regions was performed using RNA transcripts as template. The TCR CDR3 first-round RT-PCR relied on the HTBI primer set. TCRdb processed the multiplex PCR reads anew with MiXCR; each CDR3 protein has one entry. In the table there are over 500,000 distinct CDR3 sequences, 17% of which are singletons. The data were obtained in a study of T cells in Graves' hyperthyroidism and ophthalmopathy. Study results and limitations: Ophthalmopathy, which appeared later, was predicted by the model a median approximately six months before onset.

The source material was blood. This TCR came from a woman aged 18-35 years with Graves' ophthalmopathy. The rearrangement uses TRBV6-1 and TRBJ1-2; 9 bases align to TRBD1. The CDR3 region is CASSGAGTGSPYTF. The CDR3 DNA sequence: TGTGCCAGCAGTGGAGCCGGGACAGGGAGCCCCTACACCTTC.